The next 31 T cell receptor beta chains were all read from a single sample in a study of radiotherapy plus CTLA-4 blockade in lung cancer. The data were produced by immunoSEQ multiplex PCR, yet TCRdb's version contains in-frame clones alone and is incomplete. The profile covers about 45,000 clones, with 73% appearing a single time and roughly 4% taken by the ten largest. Specimen: peripheral blood, collected from a patient treated with radiotherapy plus ipilimumab. Receptors originate from a human donor with non-small cell lung cancer who had a complete response to radiotherapy plus ipilimumab.

The rearrangement uses TRBV6-1 and TRBJ1-2; 7 bases agree with TRBD1. Germline loops: CDR1 MNHNS, CDR2 SASEGT. CDR3 length: 14 amino acids. J gave up 4 bases and V 6 bases, and 8 bases lay outside the gene matches. CDR3 DNA: TGTGCCAGCAGACGACAGGGTATGGGCTATGGCTACACCTTC. This codes for CASRRQGMGYGYTF.

This clone is a singleton in its sample. The chain has TRBV20-1 and TRBJ1-1; no reliable D call. V was pared by 6 bases and J by 1 base, with 6 bases between. This CDR3 region has 11 residues. Per germline, CDR1 DFQATT and CDR2 SNEGSKA (reference sequence). CDR3 amino acids: CSAPQNTEAFF. The CDR3 region has the DNA TGCAGTGCCCCCCAGAACACTGAAGCTTTCTTT.

V usage is TRBV5-1 and J usage is TRBJ1-6, with D unresolved. Trimming shortened V by 0 bases and J by 4 bases, and 8 bases separated the two germline ends. Per the germline V gene, CDR1 is SGHRS and CDR2 is YFSETQ. The CDR3 runs to 15 residues. CDR3 sequence reads: CASSLAGGYNSPLHF. CDR3 bases: TGCGCCAGCAGCTTGGCCGGCGGGTATAATTCACCCCTCCACTTT.

This clone was recorded once. The chain carries TRBV5-1 and TRBJ2-7; 11 positions agree with TRBD1. J lost 6 bases, V lost 3 bases, and 5 bases had no gene match. This CDR3 comprises 14 residues. Germline assignment: CDR1 SGHRS and CDR2 YFSETQ. The CDR3 here is CASSSGQGAAEQYF. In nucleotides, the CDR3 is TGCGCCAGCAGCTCCGGACAGGGGGCTGCCGAGCAGTACTTC.

The V call is TRBV4-3, the J call TRBJ2-2, with TRBD2 matching over 9 bases. Germline V CDR1 and CDR2: LGHNA, YSLEER. CDR3 length: 16 amino acids. V shed 0 bases, J shed 7 bases, and the junction held 6 bases outside the gene matches. The CDR3, as DNA: TGCGCCAGCAGCCAAGAGGCGGGACTAGCAAACGGGGAGCTGTTTTTT. It specifies CASSQEAGLANGELFF.

The chain carries TRBV9 and TRBJ2-1; D may be TRBD2 (6 bases). Trimming removed 0 bases from V and 3 bases from J, with 16 bases in between. CDR3 length equals 17 residues. Germline loops: CDR1 SGDLS, CDR2 YYNGEE. CDR3: CASSVVAWGDGYNEQFF. In nucleotides, the CDR3 is TGTGCCAGCAGCGTAGTTGCGTGGGGGGATGGCTACAATGAGCAGTTCTTC.

This chain joins TRBV6-1 and TRBJ1-4, with D perhaps TRBD1 (5 bases). The germline CDR1 and CDR2 sequences are MNHNS and SASEGT. V gave up 4 bases and J gave up 3 bases, with 15 bases separating them. The CDR3 length is 16 residues. The CDR3 DNA sequence: TGTGCCAGCAGTGGCGAAACAGGTCCCCCTAATGAAAAACTGTTTTTT. Its protein product is CASSGETGPPNEKLFF.

This chain links TRBV28 with TRBJ2-5, with D hard to call. The germline V and J ends were trimmed by 5 bases and 5 bases, with 15 bases remaining between them. Germline CDR1 MDHEN, CDR2 SYDVKM. This CDR3 comprises 14 residues. The CDR3 sequence is CASSPSAQIETQYF. Written as DNA, the CDR3 is TGTGCCAGCAGTCCCTCCGCACAGATCGAGACCCAGTACTTC.

The V call is TRBV7-9, the J call TRBJ2-1; D may be TRBD2 (6 bases). Germline V CDR1 and CDR2: SEHNR, FQNEAQ (reference sequence). The CDR3 covers 15 residues. V lost 1 base, J lost 4 bases, and 11 bases lay in between. The CDR3 region is CASSLGSGPYNEQFF. The CDR3 nucleotides read TGTGCCAGCAGCTTAGGTAGCGGACCATACAATGAGCAGTTCTTC.

This rearrangement joins TRBV5-1 to TRBJ2-2; D is possibly TRBD2 (6 bases). The germline V gene encodes CDR1 SGHRS and CDR2 YFSETQ. The CDR3 runs to 14 residues. The V end was cut by 2 bases, the J end by 4 bases, with 9 bases between. The CDR3 coding sequence is TGCGCCAGCAGCTTTAATAGCGGCACCGGGGAGCTGTTTTTT. Translating gives CASSFNSGTGELFF. Complete variable domain (other parts from reference TRBV5-1 and TRBJ2-2): KAGVTQTPRYLIKTRGQQVTLSCSPISGHRSVSWYQQTPGQGLQFLFEYFSETQRNKGNFPGRFSGRQFSNSRSEMNVSTLELGDSALYLCASSFNSGTGELFFGEGSRLTVL.

This chain connects TRBV4-2 to TRBJ2-3, with 7 bases fitting TRBD2. This CDR3 has 19 amino acids. V shed 2 bases and J 4 bases; nucleotides not matched to a gene: 18. In germline, CDR1 is LGHNA, CDR2 YNFKEQ. CDR3 bases: TGTGCCAGCAGCCAAAGAGGCGCCCGGGGGGTGGCCTCTCCAGATACGCAGTATTTT. This gives the protein CASSQRGARGVASPDTQYF.

This clone was found a few times. The rearrangement uses TRBV2 and TRBJ1-5; D is perhaps TRBD1 (6 bases). Trimming pared 8 bases from V and 7 bases from J, leaving 21 bases between. The CDR3 is made up of 15 amino acids. The germline V gene encodes CDR1 SNHLY and CDR2 FYNNEI. The CDR3 DNA sequence: TGTGCCAGCTCTTTGACGGGGACCAGGGGACAGCCCCAGCATTTT. This sequence encodes CASSLTGTRGQPQHF.

This clone was found a few times. The chain uses TRBV7-6 and TRBJ1-4, with 7 positions matching TRBD1. This CDR3 region has 15 residues. Germline CDR1 reads SGHVS; CDR2 reads FNYEAQ. With 5 bases clipped from V and 6 bases from J, the junction kept 9 bases outside the gene matches. The CDR3 here is CASSTTTGWDEKLFF. DNA of the CDR3: TGTGCCAGCAGCACCACGACAGGGTGGGATGAAAAACTGTTTTTT.

CDR3 sequence (DNA): TGTGCTAGTGGTTTGGTAGGGACCCTAAAAGGGGGTGAGCAGTTCTTC. It translates to CASGLVGTLKGGEQFF. The chain recombines TRBV12-5 with TRBJ2-1; weak D call: TRBD1 (6 bases). The CDR3 totals 16 residues. CDR1 and CDR2 (germline): LGHNT, FRNRAP. V was shortened by 0 bases and J by 9 bases, with 18 bases between the two germline ends.

The V gene is TRBV7-9, the J gene TRBJ2-1, with 9 bases that match TRBD1. The CDR3 length is 16 residues. Germline V CDR1 and CDR2: SEHNR, FQNEAQ (reference sequence). Trimming cost V 0 bases and J 2 bases; bases outside gene matches: 2. Written as DNA, the CDR3 is TGTGCCAGCAGCTTAGCGGGACAGGGCCCCTACAATGAGCAGTTCTTC. This translates into CASSLAGQGPYNEQFF.

This clone was counted only a few times. The chain combines TRBV14 with TRBJ2-1, with TRBD2 identical over 8 bases. J gave up 4 bases and V 3 bases, and 5 bases lay outside the gene matches. The CDR3 is made up of 15 amino acids. The germline V gene encodes CDR1 SGHDN and CDR2 FVKESK. The CDR3 here is CASSHSQRGYNEQFF. CDR3 coding DNA: TGTGCCAGCAGCCATTCGCAGCGGGGGTACAATGAGCAGTTCTTC. Full variable domain (rest looked up from reference TRBV14 and TRBJ2-1): EAGVTQFPSHSVIEKGQTVTLRCDPISGHDNLYWYRRVMGKEIKFLLHFVKESKQDESGMPNNRFLAERTGGTYSTLKVQPAELEDSGVYFCASSHSQRGYNEQFFGPGTRLTVL.

The gene calls are TRBV29-1 and TRBJ2-5, with D maybe TRBD1 (5 bases). The germline gives CDR1 SQVTM, CDR2 ANQGSEA. The CDR3 consists of 13 residues. The V end lost 1 base, the J end lost 4 bases, and 10 bases lay between the germline ends. In DNA, the CDR3 is TGCAGCGTTGAAGCAGGGTGGGGAGAGACCCAGTACTTC. It is translated as CSVEAGWGETQYF.

The V call is TRBV19, the J call TRBJ1-2; 7 nucleotides line up with TRBD1. Per germline, CDR1 LNHDA and CDR2 SQIVND (reference sequence). J lost 4 bases, V lost 1 base, and 12 bases had no gene match. This CDR3 is built from 17 residues. CDR3 nucleotides: TGTGCCAGTAGTATAGTGACTACAGGGGCGAGGTCCTATGGCTACACCTTC. Translating it yields CASSIVTTGARSYGYTF.

The chain has TRBV7-2 and TRBJ1-4; 9 bases agree with TRBD1. The CDR3 runs 17 residues. Unmatched junction bases numbered 9, after V lost 4 bases and J lost 3 bases. Germline values: CDR1 SGHTA, CDR2 FQGNSA. The CDR3 sequence is CASSSQDRGRSNEKLFF. For the CDR3, the DNA is TGTGCCAGCAGCTCACAGGACAGGGGCCGTTCTAATGAAAAACTGTTTTTT.

The chain couples TRBV7-3 to TRBJ2-5, with 13 positions matching TRBD2. The last part of the DNA fits TRBJ2-7 better; the J call may be wrong. The V gene's germline CDR1 is SGHTA and CDR2 FQGTGA. CDR3 length equals 16 residues. CDR3 bases: TGTGCCAGCAGCTTAATCGGCACTAGCGGGAGGGACGAGCAGTACTTC. Protein: CASSLIGTSGRDEQYF.

V gene TRBV6-6 combines with J gene TRBJ2-1, with D possibly TRBD1 on 8 matching bases. The CDR3 is made up of 16 amino acids. Germline CDR1 MNHNY, CDR2 SVGAGI (reference sequence). Trimming took off 0 bases at V and 8 bases at J, with 17 bases between the two ends. The CDR3 protein is CASSYSARGTGYEQFF. CDR3 coding DNA: TGTGCCAGCAGTTACTCGGCGCGGGGGACAGGCTATGAGCAGTTCTTC.

The gene calls are TRBV10-1 and TRBJ2-3; D uncertain. Germline CDR1 WNHNN, CDR2 SYGVQD (reference sequence). With 0 bases removed from V and 1 base from J, the gap between germline ends came to 2 bases. The CDR3 has 13 residues. DNA of the CDR3: TGCGCCAGCAGTGAGTCCTGCACAGATACGCAGTATTTT. It translates to CASSESCTDTQYF.

The sample holds one count of this clone. This chain joins TRBV10-1 and TRBJ2-1; the match to TRBD2 covers 10 bases. Germline V gene lookup returns CDR1 WNHNN and CDR2 SYGVQD (reference sequence). CDR3 length: 18 residues. V lost 0 bases, J lost 9 bases, and 14 bases stayed unmatched. The CDR3 sequence: CASSESQLAGALESEQFF. In DNA form, the CDR3 reads TGCGCCAGCAGTGAGTCCCAGCTAGCGGGAGCATTGGAGAGTGAGCAGTTCTTC.

The chain joins TRBV28 to TRBJ1-5, with 8 bases identical to TRBD1. The CDR3 totals 17 residues. Germline CDR1 MDHEN, CDR2 SYDVKM. V was clipped by 7 bases and J by 0 bases; unmatched bases: 11. CDR3 DNA: TGTGCCAGCAACCCAGACAGGGGACGAAATAGCAATCAGCCCCAGCATTTT. Protein: CASNPDRGRNSNQPQHF.

The V gene is TRBV6-5, the J gene TRBJ1-1, with D perhaps TRBD1 (6 bases). Germline-derived CDR1 and CDR2 are MNHEY and SVGAGI. The CDR3 contains 15 residues. V lost 5 bases, J lost 3 bases, and 16 bases lay in between. Written as DNA, the CDR3 is TGTGCCAGCAGTAACCGCTGGGGGCGACACACTGAAGCTTTCTTT. Protein product: CASSNRWGRHTEAFF.

CDR3 residues: CASSVAGVRGNEQFF. The CDR3 DNA follows: TGTGCCAGCAGCGTCGCTGGGGTCAGGGGTAATGAGCAGTTCTTC. The chain employs TRBV9 and TRBJ2-1; tentatively, D is TRBD1 (6 bases). Germline lookup yields CDR1 SGDLS and CDR2 YYNGEE. Trimming left V 2 bases short and J 7 bases short, with 16 bases between. This CDR3 is built from 15 residues.

The chain has TRBV5-4 and TRBJ2-1, with 9 positions matching TRBD2. The CDR3 length is 16 residues. J lost 4 bases, V lost 1 base, and 6 bases had no gene match. Germline V gene sequence: CDR1 SGHNT, CDR2 YYREEE (reference sequence). This CDR3 is CASSLYAGGKYNEQFF. CDR3 nucleotides: TGTGCCAGCAGCTTGTATGCGGGGGGGAAGTACAATGAGCAGTTCTTC.

The rearrangement links TRBV4-1 to TRBJ2-7; TRBD2 aligns across 11 bases. V shed 3 bases and J 4 bases; nucleotides not matched to a gene: 11. This CDR3 has 17 residues. Per the germline V gene, CDR1 is MGHRA and CDR2 is YSYEKL. The CDR3 loop reads CASSQLLFGTSGYEQYF. The CDR3, as DNA: TGCGCCAGCAGCCAGCTACTCTTCGGGACTAGCGGTTACGAGCAGTACTTC.

The sample holds a few counts of this clone. V and J are TRBV4-1 and TRBJ2-2; 8 bases line up with TRBD2. The CDR3 sequence is 17 residues long. The V segment lost 3 bases and the J segment 7 bases; nucleotides outside the gene matches: 13. CDR1 is MGHRA, CDR2 YSYEKL, per germline. The CDR3 loop is CASSQVYSGKGVGELFF. CDR3 nucleotide sequence: TGCGCCAGCAGCCAGGTCTATAGCGGGAAGGGGGTCGGGGAGCTGTTTTTT.

V gene TRBV29-1 combines with J gene TRBJ2-2; D is perhaps TRBD2 (6 bases). Germline-derived CDR1 and CDR2 are SQVTM and ANQGSEA. Deletions cut 3 bases from V and 5 bases from J, with 16 bases between. This CDR3 is 15 amino acids long. Written as DNA, the CDR3 is TGCAGCGTTGAGACTTGGGCGGGAAGGACCGGGGAGCTGTTTTTT. Translating it yields CSVETWAGRTGELFF.

V and J are TRBV5-1 and TRBJ2-7; 9 bases match TRBD1. Germline V gives CDR1 SGHRS, CDR2 YFSETQ. The junction had 7 bases not matched to a gene; V was cut back by 4 bases and J by 2 bases. The CDR3 runs 15 residues. CDR3 nucleotide sequence: TGCGCCAGCAGCCCCGGGACAGGGTTGACCTACGAGCAGTACTTC. It is translated as CASSPGTGLTYEQYF.